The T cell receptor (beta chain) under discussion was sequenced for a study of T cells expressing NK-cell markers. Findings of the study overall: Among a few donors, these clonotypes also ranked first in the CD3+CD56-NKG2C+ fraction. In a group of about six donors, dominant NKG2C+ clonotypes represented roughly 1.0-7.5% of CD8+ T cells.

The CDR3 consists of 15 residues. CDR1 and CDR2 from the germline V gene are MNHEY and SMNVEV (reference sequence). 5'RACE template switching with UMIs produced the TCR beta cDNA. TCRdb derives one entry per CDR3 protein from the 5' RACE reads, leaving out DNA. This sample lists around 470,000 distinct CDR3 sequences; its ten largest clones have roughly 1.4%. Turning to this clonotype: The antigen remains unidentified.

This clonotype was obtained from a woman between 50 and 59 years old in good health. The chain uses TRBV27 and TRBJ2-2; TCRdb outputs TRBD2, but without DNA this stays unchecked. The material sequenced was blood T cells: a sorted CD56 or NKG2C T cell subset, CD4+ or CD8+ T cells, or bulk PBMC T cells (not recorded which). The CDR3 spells CASSLGQLGTGELFF.